The rows below give T cell receptor beta chains drawn from one sample of a study of T cell responses to AZD1222 COVID-19 vaccine. Some clones are missing from TCRdb's copy, which holds only in-frame ones; the method was immunoSEQ multiplex PCR. The sample yields around 92,000 clones, about nine tenths seen once. The sample in question was peripheral blood, obtained on day 0 of AZD1222 vaccination. The receptors derive from an adult in good health. CDR3s include the opening cysteine and the closing phenylalanine or tryptophan. A D gene is named only where the DNA matches it firmly. Some rows have no size entry. The others give once, few or many, or a class for an expanded clone.

TRBV27	TRBD1	-	TRBJ2-1	CASSSPDRDLYNEQFF	TGTGCCAGCAGTTCGCCGGACAGGGACCTATACAATGAGCAGTTCTTC
TRBV7-6	-	-	TRBJ2-1	CASSSIRGESNEQFF	TGTGCCAGCAGCTCCATTCGGGGTGAATCTAATGAGCAGTTCTTC
TRBV19	-	-	TRBJ2-5	CASSIQYRKETQYF	TGTGCCAGTAGTATCCAATACAGGAAAGAGACCCAGTACTTC
TRBV30	-	-	TRBJ2-3	CAWSTATDTQYF	TGTGCCTGGAGTACGGCAACAGATACGCAGTATTTT
TRBV3-1/TRBV3-2	-	once	TRBJ1-1	CASSQDGRRTEAFF	TGTGCCAGCAGCCAAGACGGGAGAAGGACTGAAGCTTTCTTT
TRBV14	-	-	TRBJ1-6	CASSQTWTGGNSPLHF	TGTGCCAGCAGCCAGACCTGGACCGGAGGTAATTCACCCCTCCACTTT
TRBV4-3	-	-	TRBJ2-7	CASSQRGGPYEQYF	TGCGCCAGCAGCCAAAGGGGGGGACCCTACGAGCAGTACTTC
TRBV6-5	-	-	TRBJ1-2	CASSYSNAGVWGYTF	TGTGCCAGCAGTTACTCGAACGCCGGAGTCTGGGGCTACACCTTC
TRBV3-1/TRBV3-2	-	-	TRBJ2-1	CASSLSTLGSDEQFF	TGTGCCAGCAGCTTATCGACCCTGGGGTCTGATGAGCAGTTCTTC
TRBV18	-	-	TRBJ1-4	CASSPRGNEKLFF	TGTGCCAGCTCACCTAGGGGGAATGAAAAACTGTTTTTT
TRBV2	TRBD2	-	TRBJ2-3	CASIGLAGVGGTDTQYF	TGTGCCAGCATAGGACTAGCGGGGGTCGGGGGCACAGATACGCAGTATTTT
TRBV27	-	-	TRBJ1-4	CASSPTRGPNEKLFF	TGTGCCAGCAGTCCGACGCGGGGACCTAATGAAAAACTGTTTTTT
TRBV6-5	TRBD2	-	TRBJ2-7	CASSRLAGTYEQYF	TGTGCCAGCAGCCGACTAGCGGGGACCTACGAGCAGTACTTC
TRBV4-3	-	-	TRBJ2-3	CASSQDGDPEDTQYF	TGCGCCAGCAGCCAAGATGGGGATCCCGAAGATACGCAGTATTTT
TRBV14	-	-	TRBJ1-3	CASSHLAGSGNTIYF	TGTGCCAGCAGCCACCTAGCTGGCTCTGGAAACACCATATATTTT
TRBV19	-	-	TRBJ2-5	CASSIGPQETQYF	TGTGCCAGTAGTATAGGGCCACAAGAGACCCAGTACTTC
TRBV6-4	TRBD2	-	TRBJ2-3	CASSAQSISGTSTDTQYF	TGTGCCAGCAGCGCTCAATCGATTAGCGGGACCAGCACAGATACGCAGTATTTT
TRBV7-8	-	-	TRBJ2-1	CASSPPRQSTSYNEQFF	TGTGCCAGCAGCCCCCCCCGACAGTCGACCTCCTACAATGAGCAGTTCTTC
TRBV6-5	-	once	TRBJ1-6	CASSYGGQGNSPLHF	TGTGCCAGCAGTTACGGCGGGCAGGGGAATTCACCCCTCCACTTT
TRBV19	-	-	TRBJ1-1	CASSNGLGRGGTEAFF	TGTGCCAGTAGTAACGGACTGGGCAGGGGTGGGACTGAAGCTTTCTTT
TRBV10-3	TRBD1	-	TRBJ2-2	CAISSGTGTNTGELFF	TGTGCCATCAGTTCCGGGACAGGGACAAACACCGGGGAGCTGTTTTTT
TRBV24-1	-	-	TRBJ1-2	CATIERGWGESGYTF	TGTGCCACCATCGAAAGGGGCTGGGGCGAGAGTGGCTACACCTTC
TRBV6-5	-	-	TRBJ1-2	CASSYQFWGGGGYTF	TGTGCCAGCAGTTACCAGTTTTGGGGGGGTGGTGGCTACACCTTC
TRBV6-5	-	-	TRBJ1-6	CASSLDSYNSPLHF	TGTGCCAGCAGTCTGGACAGCTATAATTCACCCCTCCACTTT
TRBV5-6	-	few	TRBJ2-4	CASSATIENIQYF	TGTGCCAGCAGCGCAACGATCGAAAACATTCAGTACTTC
TRBV12-3/TRBV12-4	-	-	TRBJ1-2	CASAQAQNYGYTF	TGTGCCAGCGCACAGGCACAGAACTATGGCTACACCTTC
TRBV5-1	-	-	TRBJ1-4	CASSPNAGGLEEKLFF	TGCGCCAGCAGCCCAAATGCTGGGGGATTAGAAGAAAAACTGTTTTTT
TRBV28	TRBD1	few	TRBJ1-1	CASSLPGQGRTEAFF	TGTGCCAGCAGTTTACCGGGACAGGGGAGAACTGAAGCTTTCTTT
TRBV4-2	TRBD1	-	TRBJ2-7	CASSRDSVEQYF	TGTGCCAGCAGCCGGGACAGCGTTGAGCAGTACTTC
TRBV7-9	-	-	TRBJ2-7	CASSTTSGTHF	TGTGCCAGCAGCACAACATCCGGGACGCACTTC
TRBV5-6	TRBD2	-	TRBJ2-5	CASSWVTSGGMTQYF	TGTGCCAGCAGCTGGGTAACTAGCGGGGGTATGACCCAGTACTTC
TRBV6-2/TRBV6-3	TRBD1	once	TRBJ1-1	CASSYSRQGNTEAFF	TGTGCCAGCAGTTACAGTAGACAGGGGAACACTGAAGCTTTCTTT
TRBV5-5	-	-	TRBJ1-1	CASSFIDVTEAFF	TGTGCCAGCAGCTTTATCGACGTGACTGAAGCTTTCTTT
TRBV11-2	-	few	TRBJ2-7	CASSFELGSYEQYF	TGTGCCAGCAGCTTCGAACTGGGTTCCTACGAGCAGTACTTC
TRBV4-1	-	-	TRBJ1-4	CASSQGPAQGRGEKLFF	TGCGCCAGCAGCCAAGGACCTGCGCAGGGACGAGGGGAAAAACTGTTTTTT
TRBV27	TRBD1	few	TRBJ1-3	CASSLGPPGTANTIYF	TGTGCCAGCAGTTTGGGCCCCCCCGGGACAGCAAACACCATATATTTT
TRBV13	TRBD2	-	TRBJ2-3	CASSLYLAGGRTDTQYF	TGTGCCAGCAGCTTATATCTAGCGGGGGGCCGCACAGATACGCAGTATTTT
TRBV28	-	few	TRBJ1-2	CASSLGRVFGYTF	TGTGCCAGCAGTTTGGGCAGGGTTTTCGGCTACACCTTC
TRBV3-1/TRBV3-2	-	once	TRBJ2-3	CASSQNADTQYF	TGTGCCAGCAGCCAAAATGCAGATACGCAGTATTTT
TRBV28	TRBD1	-	TRBJ2-7	CASSLTFLEQGWYEQYF	TGTGCCAGCAGTTTAACCTTTTTGGAACAGGGGTGGTACGAGCAGTACTTC
TRBV19	-	-	TRBJ2-3	CASLGLGQARDTQYF	TGTGCCAGCCTTGGTTTGGGGCAGGCAAGGGATACGCAGTATTTT